The rows below give T cell receptor beta chains drawn from one sample of a study of CD8+ T cells in alopecia areata. The table came from immunoSEQ multiplex PCR; TCRdb's copy has only in-frame clones and leaves some out. Counted here are fewer than 100,000 clones, about two thirds occurring once; the ten biggest clones make up around 15%. Source: CD8+ T cells sorted from blood, taken at approximately week 45, from a patient treated with tofacitinib. These receptor sequences come from a human donor with alopecia areata. Both conserved end residues are part of each CDR3. The order of the fields is clone size, D gene, J gene, V gene, CDR3 protein, CDR3 DNA. The D gene is left open where the match is weak. The size field is filled for only some rows; it gives once, few, many or a size class.

.,.,TRBJ1-5,TRBV25-1,CASSPAEGNQPQHF,TGTGCCAGCAGTCCAGCCGAGGGCAATCAGCCCCAGCATTTT
few,.,TRBJ1-2,TRBV5-1,CASTAGLDSTNYGYTF,TGCGCCAGCACGGCAGGACTGGATTCTACTAACTATGGCTACACCTTC
.,TRBD2,TRBJ2-7,TRBV6-6,CASNPGRVHEQYF,TGTGCCAGCAATCCCGGGAGGGTCCACGAGCAGTACTTC
few,.,TRBJ2-7,TRBV5-6,CASTLKDNYEQYF,TGTGCCAGCACCCTAAAAGACAACTACGAGCAGTACTTC
few,.,TRBJ2-7,TRBV19,CASSPRDTYEQYF,TGTGCCAGTAGTCCTCGGGACACCTACGAGCAGTACTTC
.,.,TRBJ1-6,TRBV7-9,CAGTQGPGSPLHF,TGTGCCGGTACACAGGGTCCAGGATCACCCCTCCACTTT
.,TRBD1,TRBJ2-7,TRBV28,CASSPGQVSREQYF,TGTGCCAGCAGTCCGGGACAGGTGTCCCGGGAGCAGTACTTC
.,.,TRBJ2-1,TRBV2,CASSGRGAGNEQFF,TGTGCCAGCAGTGGAAGGGGGGCAGGCAATGAGCAGTTCTTC
.,.,TRBJ2-2,TRBV29-1,CSAHTGLGDTGELFF,TGCAGCGCCCATACAGGCCTCGGGGACACCGGGGAGCTGTTTTTT
.,TRBD1,TRBJ1-1,TRBV2,CASIPGTGAPEAFF,TGTGCCAGCATTCCCGGGACAGGGGCCCCTGAAGCTTTCTTT
few,.,TRBJ2-1,TRBV29-1,CSVLSENEQFF,TGCAGCGTTCTTAGTGAGAATGAGCAGTTCTTC
.,TRBD1,TRBJ2-7,TRBV29-1,CSVKRQGDYEQYF,TGCAGCGTTAAGAGACAGGGTGACTACGAGCAGTACTTC
.,.,TRBJ1-2,TRBV7-9,CASSTPGTVSYGYTF,TGTGCCAGCAGCACCCCCGGGACGGTGAGCTATGGCTACACCTTC
many,TRBD1,TRBJ2-3,TRBV7-6,CASSFGQGTDTQYF,TGTGCCAGCAGCTTCGGACAGGGCACAGATACGCAGTATTTT
.,TRBD1,TRBJ1-4,TRBV7-9,CASSSQGFGEKLFF,TGTGCCAGCAGCTCACAGGGGTTTGGAGAAAAACTGTTTTTT
.,.,TRBJ2-3,TRBV27,CASSLIGVQDTQYF,TGTGCCAGCAGTTTAATCGGAGTTCAGGATACGCAGTATTTT
few,.,TRBJ2-1,TRBV29-1,CSVEGSGKSYNEQFF,TGCAGCGTTGAAGGTAGCGGAAAATCCTACAATGAGCAGTTCTTC
.,TRBD2,TRBJ2-1,TRBV7-6,CASSPLSRGGENEQFF,TGTGCCAGCAGCCCCCTTTCGCGGGGGGGAGAGAATGAGCAGTTCTTC
.,TRBD1,TRBJ1-1,TRBV27,CASSLMQGAGTEAFF,TGTGCCAGCAGTTTAATGCAGGGGGCCGGGACTGAAGCTTTCTTT
.,.,TRBJ2-2,TRBV30,CAWSKDSRTGELFF,TGTGCCTGGAGTAAGGACAGTCGTACCGGGGAGCTGTTTTTT
few,.,TRBJ2-6,TRBV29-1,CSVEDGHSGANVLTF,TGCAGCGTTGAAGACGGCCACTCTGGGGCCAACGTCCTGACTTTC
.,.,TRBJ2-7,TRBV6-1,CASSPTGAYEQYF,TGTGCCAGCTCGCCGACAGGAGCCTACGAGCAGTACTTC
few,TRBD2,TRBJ2-3,TRBV4-3,CASSPGLVSTDTQYF,TGCGCCAGCAGCCCTGGACTAGTTAGTACAGATACGCAGTATTTT
.,TRBD1,TRBJ1-6,TRBV19,CASSIDGQGRSALHF,TGTGCCAGTAGTATAGATGGACAGGGCCGTAGCGCCCTCCACTTT
few,.,TRBJ2-7,TRBV9,CASSALTGGLNEQYF,TGTGCCAGCAGCGCACTAACCGGGGGGCTCAACGAGCAGTACTTC
.,.,TRBJ1-1,TRBV9,CASSARGVGVNTEAFF,TGTGCCAGCAGCGCGAGAGGGGTGGGAGTAAACACTGAAGCTTTCTTT
once,.,TRBJ1-5,TRBV9,CASSVAGIINQPQHF,TGTGCCAGCAGCGTAGCGGGGATAATAAATCAGCCCCAGCATTTT
medium-sized,.,TRBJ1-1,TRBV7-2,CASSLDLNTEAFF,TGTGCCAGCAGCTTAGACTTGAACACTGAAGCTTTCTTT